The 30 T cell receptor beta chains below were found in one sample sequenced in a study of blood T cell repertoires in COVID-19. Libraries were prepared by immunoSEQ multiplex PCR; TCRdb keeps only in-frame clonotypes and omits some of them. This table has fewer than 500,000 clones, about 89% appearing once. The specimen sequenced was peripheral blood. The receptors stem from a woman in her 30s with acute or convalescent COVID-19.

This sequence joins TRBV27 and TRBJ2-7; maybe TRBD1 (6 bases). From germline, CDR1 is MNHEY and CDR2 SMNVEV (reference sequence). The CDR3 runs 16 residues. V shed 3 bases and J shed 5 bases, with 20 bases lying between them. The CDR3 region is CASSFLRGLAGDEQYF. CDR3 bases: TGTGCCAGCAGTTTTCTTCGGGGTTTGGCAGGGGACGAGCAGTACTTC.

J is TRBJ2-3 and V is TRBV2, with TRBD2 identical over 7 bases. Germline V gene lookup returns CDR1 SNHLY and CDR2 FYNNEI. Losses at the gene ends were 6 bases for V and 1 base for J; bases not matched to a gene: 4. The length of the CDR3 is 14 residues. CDR3 loop: CASRQSGGTDTQYF. The CDR3 DNA is TGTGCCAGCAGACAGAGCGGGGGCACAGATACGCAGTATTTT.

This clone was observed a handful of times. The V gene is TRBV2, the J gene TRBJ2-2; 8 bases agree with TRBD1. Germline CDR1 is SNHLY and CDR2 is FYNNEI. V dropped 6 bases and J dropped 6; count of bases not matched to a gene: 6. The CDR3 totals 14 residues. Written as DNA, the CDR3 is TGTGCCAGCAGGCTGACAGGGGAAGCCGGGGAGCTGTTTTTT. It specifies CASRLTGEAGELFF.

The chain uses TRBV5-8 and TRBJ1-2; TRBD1 is a possible D gene (6 bases). The CDR3 length is 14 residues. Trimming took off 0 bases at V and 8 bases at J, with 14 bases between the two ends. Germline CDR1 SGHTS, CDR2 YDEGEE. The CDR3 here is CASSLVAQGGGYTF. The CDR3 bases are TGTGCCAGCAGCTTGGTTGCACAGGGTGGAGGCTACACCTTC. The variable domain in full, with the rest retrieved from reference TRBV5-8 and TRBJ1-2, is EAGVTQSPTHLIKTRGQQATLRCSPISGHTSVYWYQQALGLGLQFLLWYDEGEERNRGNFPPRFSGRQFPNYSSELNVNALELEDSALYLCASSLVAQGGGYTFGSGTRLTVV.

This rearrangement joins TRBV4-2 to TRBJ1-6; unclear D gene. Germline CDR1 reads LGHNA; CDR2 reads YNFKEQ. The CDR3 is made up of 15 amino acids. V was trimmed by 4 bases and J by 9 bases, leaving 16 bases between them. Here the CDR3 reads CASSPGVIGGSPLHF. The CDR3 DNA reads TGTGCCAGCAGCCCCGGGGTGATAGGAGGTTCACCCCTCCACTTT.

The chain employs TRBV5-4 and TRBJ1-2, with a possible D match to TRBD1 (5 bases). The CDR3 runs to 15 residues. The germline V gene encodes CDR1 SGHNT and CDR2 YYREEE (reference sequence). Trimming removed 8 bases from V and 7 bases from J, with 24 bases in between. Written as DNA, the CDR3 is TGTGCCAGTAGAACGGCGGGGGGAGGGCGTGGTGGCTACACCTTC. Encoded protein: CASRTAGGGRGGYTF.

This clone occurred many times. The V gene is TRBV5-1, the J gene TRBJ2-1; 8 bases map to TRBD2. Unmatched junction bases numbered 12, after V lost 4 bases and J lost 6 bases. The CDR3 contains 16 residues. The germline V gene encodes CDR1 SGHRS and CDR2 YFSETQ. This CDR3 is CASSRSGTRGLNEQFF. For the CDR3, the DNA is TGCGCCAGCAGCAGATCCGGGACTAGGGGACTCAATGAGCAGTTCTTC.

The chain couples TRBV5-1 to TRBJ2-2, with 10 bases identical to TRBD2. V was pared by 2 bases and J by 3 bases, with 1 base of the junction left unmatched. This CDR3 contains 15 residues. CDR1 and CDR2 (germline): SGHRS, YFSETQ. The CDR3 region is CASSFLAGDTGELFF. CDR3 in DNA: TGCGCCAGCAGCTTTCTAGCGGGAGACACCGGGGAGCTGTTTTTT.

The chain carries TRBV12-3 or TRBV12-4 and TRBJ2-1; D not certain. The CDR3 is 11 amino acids. V was pared by 2 bases and J by 11 bases, with 7 bases between. The CDR3 nucleotides are TGTGCCAGCAGTTTACAACAGAAGCAGTTCTTC. Protein: CASSLQQKQFF.

The sample holds many counts of this clone. The chain carries TRBV11-2 and TRBJ2-5; D uncertain. In germline, CDR1 is SGHAT, CDR2 FQNNGV. The CDR3 covers 13 residues. The V and J ends lost 4 bases and 2 bases respectively, with 8 bases between them. The CDR3 reads CASSYGSQETQYF. DNA for the CDR3: TGTGCCAGCAGCTATGGCAGTCAAGAGACCCAGTACTTC.

The J gene is TRBJ2-7, the V gene TRBV5-6, with D tentatively TRBD1 (5 bases). Trimming took 0 bases from V and 3 from J, leaving 10 bases between them. The germline V gene encodes CDR1 SGHDT and CDR2 YYEEEE. CDR3 length: 14 residues. In DNA form, the CDR3 reads TGTGCCAGCAGCTTGGCAGAGACAGACTACGAGCAGTACTTC. It is translated as CASSLAETDYEQYF.

V is TRBV28 and J is TRBJ1-2, with no clear D. Germline CDR1 is MDHEN and CDR2 is SYDVKM. Trimming took off 3 bases at V and 2 bases at J, with 10 bases between the two ends. The CDR3 is 14 amino acids. The CDR3 region has the DNA TGTGCCAGCAGTTTCGGAATCGGGAACTATGGCTACACCTTC. It is translated as CASSFGIGNYGYTF.

This clone was seen only a few times. The chain recombines TRBV5-6 with TRBJ2-7; possibly TRBD2 for D (5 bases). The CDR3 consists of 13 residues. V was pared by 3 bases and J by 3 bases, with 10 bases between. Germline V gene data show CDR1 as SGHDT and CDR2 as YYEEEE. In nucleotides, the CDR3 is TGTGCCAGCAGCTCCGGACTGATCTACGAGCAGTACTTC. It encodes CASSSGLIYEQYF.

The chain employs TRBV2 and TRBJ2-2; 10 bases fit TRBD2. With 3 bases clipped from V and 4 bases from J, the junction kept 8 bases outside the gene matches. CDR1 is SNHLY, CDR2 FYNNEI, per germline. This CDR3 has 17 amino acids. The CDR3 loop is CASSDPAGGLGTGELFF. The CDR3 DNA follows: TGTGCCAGCAGTGATCCAGCGGGGGGGCTAGGCACCGGGGAGCTGTTTTTT.

This chain uses TRBV6-2 or TRBV6-3 with TRBJ1-1; TRBD1 matches 9 bases. CDR3 length equals 12 residues. Germline lookup yields CDR1 MNHEY and CDR2 SVGEGT. The junction had 2 bases not matched to a gene; V was cut back by 2 bases and J by 10 bases. Written as DNA, the CDR3 is TGTGCCAGCAGTTACCAGACAGGGGGAGCTTTCTTT. Its protein is CASSYQTGGAFF.

The chain joins TRBV6-5 to TRBJ2-5; 7 bases map to TRBD1. The CDR3 is 13 amino acids. CDR1 is MNHEY and CDR2 is SVGAGI in the germline V gene. Losses at the gene ends were 4 bases for V and 5 bases for J; bases not matched to a gene: 4. The CDR3 coding sequence is TGTGCCAGCAGTTCACTCAGGGGGGAGACCCAGTACTTC. Encoded protein: CASSSLRGETQYF.

This chain links TRBV7-3 with TRBJ2-5; possibly TRBD1 for D (6 bases). V was shortened by 0 bases and J by 5 bases, with 13 bases between the two germline ends. CDR3 length: 15 residues. Per the germline V gene, CDR1 is SGHTA and CDR2 is FQGTGA. The CDR3 bases are TGTGCCAGCAGCTTAACGGGGGCCTGGGCCGAGACCCAGTACTTC. This gives the protein CASSLTGAWAETQYF.

V is TRBV3-1 (or the pseudogene TRBV3-2) and J is TRBJ1-6, with D possibly being TRBD1 (6 bases). The CDR3 covers 15 residues. The germline V and J ends were trimmed by 2 bases and 10 bases, with 15 bases remaining between them. CDR1 is LGHDT, CDR2 YNNKEL, per germline (reference sequence). For the CDR3, the DNA is TGTGCCAGCAGCCAAAGAGGGGGGGAAAAATCACCCCTCCACTTT. This translates into CASSQRGGEKSPLHF.

This chain connects TRBV3-1 (or the pseudogene TRBV3-2) to TRBJ2-5; 7 bases agree with TRBD1. The V gene end was trimmed by 1 base and the J gene end by 5 bases; junction bases not matched to a gene: 4. Germline V gives CDR1 LGHDT, CDR2 YNNKEL (reference sequence). The CDR3 is made up of 14 amino acids. CDR3: CASSQGTGPETQYF. The CDR3 nucleotides read TGTGCCAGCAGCCAAGGGACAGGACCCGAGACCCAGTACTTC.

This clone appeared a few times. The V call is TRBV10-3, the J call TRBJ1-1, with TRBD1 identical over 9 bases. With 6 bases clipped from V and 3 bases from J, the junction kept 5 bases outside the gene matches. CDR3 length: 14 amino acids. Germline lookup yields CDR1 ENHRY and CDR2 SYGVKD. This CDR3 is CAIRTGGVDTEAFF. Written as DNA, the CDR3 is TGTGCCATCAGGACAGGGGGGGTGGACACTGAAGCTTTCTTT.

This clone has more than one count but fewer than ten. V usage is TRBV6-2 or TRBV6-3 and J usage is TRBJ2-1; 11 positions agree with TRBD2. CDR3 length: 20 amino acids. The germline V gene encodes CDR1 MNHEY and CDR2 SVGEGT. V trimming: 0 bases; J trimming: 0 bases; junction bases outside the gene matches: 10. CDR3 loop: CASSYSSSGGPGSSYNEQFF. CDR3 in DNA: TGTGCCAGCAGTTACTCTTCTAGCGGGGGGCCCGGGAGCTCCTACAATGAGCAGTTCTTC.

The gene calls are TRBV20-1 and TRBJ1-2; tentatively, D is TRBD1 (5 bases). CDR1 and CDR2 (germline): DFQATT, SNEGSKA (reference sequence). The V and J ends lost 5 bases and 6 bases respectively, with 10 bases between them. CDR3 size: 11 residues. This chain's CDR3 is CSAGDWDGYTF. The DNA for the CDR3 is TGCAGTGCTGGGGACTGGGATGGCTACACCTTC.

This chain uses TRBV27 with TRBJ1-4; D may be TRBD1 (5 bases). Germline V gene lookup returns CDR1 MNHEY and CDR2 SMNVEV (reference sequence). This CDR3 is built from 17 residues. V lost 6 bases and J lost 0, with 17 bases in between. The CDR3 loop is CASRQGSISATNEKLFF. The CDR3 DNA reads TGTGCCAGCAGGCAGGGATCGATAAGTGCAACTAATGAAAAACTGTTTTTT.

The chain joins TRBV11-2 to TRBJ2-3; 9 bases are shared with TRBD1. Trimming removed 1 base from V and 12 bases from J; junction bases left unmatched: 17. The CDR3 sequence is 17 residues long. From germline, CDR1 is SGHAT and CDR2 FQNNGV. This CDR3 is CASSLGSGRDRVVVQYF. In nucleotides, the CDR3 is TGTGCCAGCAGCTTAGGTAGCGGTCGGGACAGGGTGGTGGTTCAGTATTTT.

This clone was counted a single time. This chain joins TRBV5-1 and TRBJ2-3; possible D gene TRBD2, 5 bases. V shed 4 bases and J shed 3 bases, with 21 bases lying between them. The V gene's germline CDR1 is SGHRS and CDR2 YFSETQ. The CDR3 contains 17 residues. The CDR3 DNA follows: TGCGCCAGCAGCCCGCAACTCGGGGTGGCGGAGACAGATACGCAGTATTTT. As protein: CASSPQLGVAETDTQYF.

The chain links TRBV6-5 to TRBJ1-1; D gene uncertain. Trimming cost V 0 bases and J 4 bases, with 9 bases left between them. The CDR3 sequence is 14 residues long. Germline loops: CDR1 MNHEY, CDR2 SVGAGI. In DNA form, the CDR3 reads TGTGCCAGCAGTTACTCAGAGGGTGTCACTGAAGCTTTCTTT. Translating it yields CASSYSEGVTEAFF.

This chain connects TRBV11-2 to TRBJ2-5; 7 positions match TRBD2. V shed 5 bases, J shed 1 base, and the junction held 10 bases outside the gene matches. The germline V gene encodes CDR1 SGHAT and CDR2 FQNNGV. The CDR3 loop spans 16 amino acids. The CDR3 loop is CASSPSLRGTQETQYF. The CDR3 DNA reads TGTGCCAGCAGCCCCTCCCTGCGGGGGACCCAAGAGACCCAGTACTTC.

This rearrangement joins TRBV7-2 to TRBJ2-3; D uncertain. CDR1 is SGHTA, CDR2 FQGNSA, per germline. V dropped 2 bases and J dropped 3 bases, with 6 bases sitting between them. This CDR3 region has 13 residues. CDR3 loop: CASSLYGTDTQYF. The DNA for the CDR3 is TGTGCCAGCAGCTTATACGGGACAGATACGCAGTATTTT.

A single count supports this clone. The chain links TRBV7-2 to TRBJ2-3; 7 positions agree with TRBD2. This CDR3 comprises 15 residues. Losses at the gene ends were 3 bases for V and 2 bases for J; bases not matched to a gene: 5. CDR1 is SGHTA, CDR2 FQGNSA, per germline. The CDR3 loop is CASSLGGVSTDTQYF. In nucleotides, the CDR3 is TGTGCCAGCAGCTTGGGGGGGGTCTCCACAGATACGCAGTATTTT.

V gene TRBV19 combines with J gene TRBJ2-2; D perhaps matches TRBD1 (5 bases). This CDR3 has 13 amino acids. Germline CDR1 reads LNHDA; CDR2 reads SQIVND (reference sequence). V was trimmed by 5 bases and J by 3 bases, leaving 7 bases between them. CDR3 coding DNA: TGTGCCAGTAGTCCCAGGGACACCGGGGAGCTGTTTTTT. Protein: CASSPRDTGELFF.